This section outlines one T cell receptor (beta chain) sequence together with its context. This sample was taken from a study of cytomegalovirus exposure and HLA in healthy donors. PCR used 60 Vbeta primers and 13 Jbeta primers. Sequenced by immunoSEQ multiplex PCR; TCRdb stores in-frame clones only, minus some. The sample data list about 52,000 clones. V was pared by 3 bases and J by 4 bases, with 6 bases of the junction left unmatched. Per germline, CDR1 SNHLY and CDR2 FYNNEI. There are 14 residues in the CDR3. V gene TRBV2 combines with J gene TRBJ2-7, with 7 bases aligning to TRBD2. The sample taken for sequencing was PBMCs. The receptor's source is a woman in her forties or fifties in good health and CMV-seropositive. CDR3 loop: CASSDGGGPYEQYF. CDR3 coding DNA: TGTGCCAGCAGTGACGGGGGAGGGCCTTACGAGCAGTACTTC.